One and the same sample provided the 26 T cell receptor beta chains below, sequenced in a study of glioma-infiltrating T cells. TCR alpha and beta CDR3 regions were amplified from RNA using iRepertoire nested multiplex PCR. TCRdb processed the multiplex PCR reads anew with MiXCR; each CDR3 protein has one entry. This table holds fewer than 200,000 distinct CDR3 sequences, more than 35% found once. Sequences were obtained from glioma tissue, nonneoplastic brain tissue, or PBMCs (not recorded which). These receptors were taken from a human donor with low-grade glioma or glioblastoma, undergoing nonglioma brain surgery, or in good health (not recorded which).

The chain recombines TRBV6-5 with TRBJ2-7, with 11 bases fitting TRBD1. Germline trimming cut 6 bases from V and 6 bases from J; bases unmatched to any gene: 10. Germline V gene lookup returns CDR1 MNHEY and CDR2 SVGAGI. This CDR3 contains 15 residues. CDR3 sequence: CASSTGQGGMGEQYF. The CDR3 DNA is TGTGCCAGCAGCACGGGACAGGGGGGGATGGGCGAGCAGTACTTC.

This clonotype was counted many times. The chain links TRBV18 to TRBJ2-5; 8 bases match TRBD1. The V and J ends lost 3 bases and 5 bases, in that order; junction bases with no gene match: 5. The CDR3 runs to 14 residues. Germline lookup yields CDR1 KGHSH and CDR2 LQKENI. CDR3 protein: CASSPPDRDETQYF. CDR3 in DNA: TGTGCCAGCTCACCTCCGGACAGGGACGAGACCCAGTACTTC.

The rearrangement joins TRBV28 to TRBJ1-2; 8 bases map to TRBD1. The CDR3 loop spans 16 amino acids. Germline V CDR1 and CDR2: MDHEN, SYDVKM. V shed 3 bases, J shed 10 bases, and the junction held 16 bases outside the gene matches. This chain's CDR3 is CASSLIVDRANYNYTF. CDR3 nucleotide sequence: TGTGCCAGCAGTTTGATCGTGGACAGGGCGAACTATAACTACACCTTC.

This clonotype has just a few counts. The chain employs TRBV19 and TRBJ2-1; unclear D gene. Trimming stripped 7 bases from V and 6 bases from J, with 16 bases between. The germline gives CDR1 LNHDA, CDR2 SQIVND (reference sequence). The CDR3 has 14 amino acids. The CDR3 sequence: CASNSRLNGNEQFF. The CDR3 nucleotides are TGTGCCAGTAATTCACGACTGAATGGCAATGAGCAGTTCTTC. The complete variable domain, with remaining parts taken from reference TRBV19 and TRBJ2-1, reads DGGITQSPKYLFRKEGQNVTLSCEQNLNHDAMYWYRQDPGQGLRLIYYSQIVNDFQKGDIAEGYSVSREKKESFPLTVTSAQKNPTAFYLCASNSRLNGNEQFFGPGTRLTVL.

In the case of this clonotype: A read error is possible here, since a much larger clone lies one base away. The chain links TRBV20-1 to TRBJ2-7; perhaps TRBD2 as D (5 bases). The CDR3 spans 15 residues. Germline lookup yields CDR1 DFQATT and CDR2 SNEGSKA (reference sequence). V was cut by 0 bases and J by 0 bases, with 12 bases left in between. The CDR3 nucleotides read TGCAGTGCTAGAGATGCGGGCCACGCCTCCTACGAGCAGTACTTC. This sequence encodes CSARDAGHASYEQYF.

The J gene is TRBJ2-3, the V gene TRBV12-3 or TRBV12-4; D not resolved. V was pared by 5 bases and J by 10 bases, with 16 bases between. CDR3 size: 13 residues. The CDR3 protein is CASSQRPGFAQYF. The CDR3 nucleotides read TGTGCCAGCAGTCAGAGGCCTGGGTTTGCGCAGTATTTT.

This clonotype has a single count. This chain joins TRBV13 and TRBJ2-5; D perhaps matches TRBD2 (6 bases). The germline V gene has CDR1 PRHDT and CDR2 FYEKMQ (reference sequence). This CDR3 contains 14 residues. Trimming shortened V by 6 bases and J by 5 bases, and 16 bases separated the two germline ends. Here the CDR3 reads CASRRPTEGETQYF. CDR3 coding DNA: TGTGCCAGCAGAAGACCGACGGAGGGGGAGACCCAGTACTTC.

This clonotype was seen only a few times. This chain connects TRBV7-2 to TRBJ2-5, with TRBD2 identical over 9 bases. CDR3 length equals 18 residues. Germline assignment: CDR1 SGHTA and CDR2 FQGNSA. With 2 bases clipped from V and 6 bases from J, the junction kept 16 bases outside the gene matches. CDR3 sequence: CASSLRPQSSGSSKTQYF. The CDR3 DNA reads TGTGCCAGCAGCTTAAGACCCCAAAGTAGCGGGAGTTCGAAGACCCAGTACTTC.

The table lists this clonotype with many counts. The V call is TRBV7-2, the J call TRBJ2-1, with 9 bases lining up with TRBD1. The V and J ends lost 4 bases and 6 bases, in that order; junction bases with no gene match: 22. Germline CDR1 SGHTA, CDR2 FQGNSA. The CDR3 loop spans 20 amino acids. CDR3 in amino acids: CASSSPGQGFHGGGLNEQFF. CDR3 in DNA: TGTGCCAGCAGCTCGCCGGGACAGGGTTTTCACGGCGGAGGCCTCAATGAGCAGTTCTTC.

To note about this clonotype: A read error may account for a junction end that differs from germline. The chain employs TRBV11-1 and TRBJ1-1, with a tentative D call TRBD1 (5 bases). The CDR3 covers 15 residues. The V gene's germline CDR1 is SGHAT and CDR2 FQDESV (reference sequence). Written as DNA, the CDR3 is TGTGCCAGCAGCTTAGCTGGTCCGGGACCCACTGGAGCTTTCTTT. Translation: CASSLAGPGPTGAFF.

The V gene is TRBV29-1, the J gene TRBJ2-7; no definite D call. The V end lost 4 bases, the J end lost 4 bases, and 11 bases lay between the germline ends. The CDR3 is made up of 12 amino acids. Germline loops: CDR1 SQVTM, CDR2 ANQGSEA. This CDR3 reads CSVAKTTYEQYF. The CDR3 region has the DNA TGCAGCGTTGCGAAGACCACGTACGAGCAGTACTTC.

As for this clonotype: A clone one base away is much larger, so this may be a read error. The gene calls are TRBV6-1 and TRBJ2-7; TRBD2 might be the D (5 bases). The CDR3 sequence is 12 residues long. Germline CDR1 MNHNS, CDR2 SASEGT. The germline V and J ends were trimmed by 7 bases and 6 bases, with 13 bases remaining between them. Here the CDR3 reads CASTRERSEQYF. The CDR3 nucleotides are TGTGCCAGCACACGGGAAAGAAGCGAGCAGTACTTC.

Ten or more counts support this clonotype. CDR3 DNA sequence: TGTGCCAGCAGCCGCGGTAGCGGGTATTACGAGCAGTACTTC. This codes for CASSRGSGYYEQYF. The chain uses TRBV27 and TRBJ2-7, with TRBD2 identical over 7 bases. Germline trimming cut 6 bases from V and 4 bases from J; bases unmatched to any gene: 9. Germline CDR1 MNHEY, CDR2 SMNVEV (reference sequence). The CDR3 loop spans 14 amino acids.

In this sample, this clonotype is medium-sized. The V call is TRBV6-2 or TRBV6-3, the J call TRBJ2-1; maybe TRBD2 (6 bases). Trimming cost V 0 bases and J 9 bases, with 15 bases left between them. The germline V gene encodes CDR1 MNHEY and CDR2 SVGEGT. The CDR3 has 15 amino acids. The CDR3 reads CASSYSASVKGEQFF. The CDR3 coding sequence is TGTGCCAGCAGTTACTCGGCTAGCGTAAAGGGTGAGCAGTTCTTC.

This chain joins TRBV13 and TRBJ2-5; 9 bases are a match to TRBD2. Germline loops: CDR1 PRHDT, CDR2 FYEKMQ (reference sequence). The CDR3 is made up of 17 amino acids. The ends lost 5 bases at V and 2 bases at J; junction bases unmatched: 12. DNA of the CDR3: TGTGCCAGCAGCGGCAAGTCTCCTAGCGGGAATCAAGAGACCCAGTACTTC. This translates into CASSGKSPSGNQETQYF.

About this clonotype itself: Germline is not matched at one junction end, which may reflect a read error. J is TRBJ1-1 and V is TRBV2; TRBD1 aligns across 9 bases. The CDR3 is 13 amino acids. Germline CDR1 SNHLY, CDR2 FYNNEI. CDR3 sequence (DNA): TGTACCAGCAGTGACAGGGGGGGAACTGAAGCTTTCTTT. It yields the protein CTSSDRGGTEAFF.

Concerning this clonotype: A read error may be the cause here, since a much bigger clone is one base away. The chain uses TRBV28 and TRBJ1-5; 7 bases are a match to TRBD1. The CDR3 contains 14 residues. The V gene's germline CDR1 is MDHEN and CDR2 SYDVKM. As DNA, the CDR3 is TGTGCCAGCAGCCAGACAGGGAATCATCAGCCCAAGCATTTT. This gives the protein CASSQTGNHQPKHF.

This clonotype has ten or more counts. The chain uses TRBV20-1 and TRBJ2-1, with D perhaps being TRBD1 or TRBD2 (5 bases each). The CDR3 sequence is 16 residues long. CDR1 DFQATT and CDR2 SNEGSKA come from the germline V gene (reference sequence). The ends were cut back, 5 bases at V and 5 bases at J, with 22 bases in the middle. The CDR3 loop reads CSAPNRWDRAHNEQFF. The CDR3 bases are TGCAGTGCTCCAAACCGGTGGGACCGAGCCCACAATGAGCAGTTCTTC.

V gene TRBV2 combines with J gene TRBJ2-3, with 8 bases aligning to TRBD1. Germline V gives CDR1 SNHLY, CDR2 FYNNEI. This CDR3 contains 14 residues. Germline trimming cut 4 bases from V and 0 bases from J; bases unmatched to any gene: 0. CDR3 region: CASSGTGSTDTQYF. Here the CDR3 DNA reads TGTGCCAGCAGTGGGACAGGGAGCACAGATACGCAGTATTTT. Supplemented by reference TRBV2 and TRBJ2-3, the full variable domain reads EPEVTQTPSHQVTQMGQEVILRCVPISNHLYFYWYRQILGQKVEFLVSFYNNEISEKSEIFDDQFSVERPDGSNFTLKIRSTKLEDSAMYFCASSGTGSTDTQYFGPGTRLTVL.

The CDR3 loop reads CASSYRPGPLNQPQHF. As DNA, the CDR3 is TGTGCCAGCAGTTATAGACCGGGACCCTTAAATCAGCCCCAGCATTTT. The chain couples TRBV28 to TRBJ1-5; possibly TRBD1 for D (5 bases). Per germline, CDR1 MDHEN and CDR2 SYDVKM. The CDR3 contains 16 residues. V lost 4 bases, J lost 4 bases, and 17 bases lay in between.

Points on this clonotype: No conserved phenylalanine or tryptophan is present at the end of the CDR3, so a read error is the likely explanation. The chain employs TRBV12-3 or TRBV12-4 and TRBJ1-1; D is unclear. V was pared by 3 bases and J by 1 base, with 6 bases between. The CDR3 spans 13 residues. This chain's CDR3 is CASSFGRNTEAFS. In DNA form, the CDR3 reads TGTGCCAGCAGTTTTGGCAGGAACACTGAAGCTTTCTCT.

A remark on this clonotype: This may come from a read error, since a much larger clone is one base off. Since the CDR3 does not end with the conserved phenylalanine or tryptophan, this likely comes from a read error. The J gene is TRBJ2-3, the V gene TRBV6-6; D unclear. The length of the CDR3 is 13 residues. Germline V gives CDR1 MNHNY, CDR2 SVGAGI (reference sequence). V was clipped by 1 base and J by 1 base, with 3 bases between them. The CDR3 region is CASSYLGTDTQYL. As DNA, the CDR3 is TGTGCCAGCAGTTACTTGGGCACAGATACGCAGTATCTT.

This clonotype occurred many times. The chain recombines TRBV11-2 with TRBJ2-7; a possible D gene is TRBD2 (6 bases). The CDR3 totals 14 residues. CDR1 is SGHAT, CDR2 FQNNGV, per germline. Deletions cut 4 bases from V and 6 bases from J, with 16 bases between. CDR3 loop: CASSSWRALGEQYF. The CDR3 DNA reads TGTGCCAGCAGCTCCTGGAGGGCTCTCGGCGAGCAGTACTTC.

This clonotype showed up many times. The V gene is TRBV28, the J gene TRBJ2-7, with TRBD1 as a possible D gene (5 bases). Germline V CDR1 and CDR2: MDHEN, SYDVKM. The CDR3 covers 16 residues. Deletions cut 0 bases from V and 3 bases from J, with 15 bases between. Written as DNA, the CDR3 is TGTGCCAGCAGTTTATGGGGGCCCAACAGAAACTACGAGCAGTACTTC. Protein: CASSLWGPNRNYEQYF. The whole variable domain, remainder taken from reference TRBV28 and TRBJ2-7, is DVKVTQSSRYLVKRTGEKVFLECVQDMDHENMFWYRQDPGLGLRLIYFSYDVKMKEKGDIPEGYSVSREKKERFSLILESASTNQTSMYLCASSLWGPNRNYEQYFGPGTRLTVT.

The rearrangement joins TRBV4-2 to TRBJ2-3; no reliable D call. The V gene lost 1 base and the J gene lost 6 bases, with 17 bases spanning the gap. CDR1 is LGHNA and CDR2 is YNFKEQ in the germline V gene. The CDR3 spans 16 residues. The CDR3 bases are TGTGCCAGCAGCCAAGTTAAAGAAGGGCTCCAGGATACGCAGTATTTT. It yields the protein CASSQVKEGLQDTQYF.

With respect to this clonotype: A clone one base away is much larger, so this may be a read error. The chain combines TRBV2 with TRBJ2-7, with a weak D call TRBD1 (7 bases). The CDR3 has 12 residues. CDR1 is SNHLY and CDR2 is FYNNEI in the germline V gene. The CDR3 protein is CTSRGAAYEQYF. As DNA, the CDR3 is TGTACCAGCAGGGGGGCGGCCTACGAGCAGTACTTC. Using reference TRBV2 and TRBJ2-7 for the parts outside the CDR3, the full variable domain is EPEVTQTPSHQVTQMGQEVILRCVPISNHLYFYWYRQILGQKVEFLVSFYNNEISEKSEIFDDQFSVERPDGSNFTLKIRSTKLEDSAMYFCTSRGAAYEQYFGPGTRLTVT.